This T cell receptor (beta chain) is drawn from a study of OX40 agonist ivuxolimab in advanced cancers. Assay: immunoSEQ multiplex PCR; the TCRdb copy retains only in-frame clones and omits some. Among 50,000 or so clones, over 80% were seen once, and the ten largest hold approximately 23%. CDR3 length: 11 residues. Germline CDR1 is SQVTM and CDR2 is ANQGSEA. Trimming took 6 bases from V and 7 from J, leaving 12 bases between them. Sequences were derived from CD4+ or CD8+ T cells sorted from blood, sampled in a trial of the OX40 agonist ivuxolimab. The receptor was isolated from an adult with an advanced solid tumor such as melanoma, head and neck, liver or kidney cancer. The chain combines TRBV29-1 with TRBJ2-5; no clear D gene. The CDR3 loop reads CSVPVSPTQYF. In DNA, the CDR3 is TGCAGCGTACCTGTGTCTCCGACCCAGTACTTC.